Sequencing of this T cell receptor (beta chain) was carried out in a study of cytomegalovirus exposure and HLA in healthy donors. Study conclusions and caveats: From TCR beta sequences, most subjects' HLA-A and HLA-B alleles were reportedly predicted accurately. A later analysis found TCR association rates differed by HLA locus, highest for DRB1 and lowest for HLA-C. As confirmed in vitro, a few CMV-associated chains were specific for CMV antigens. Association of 15,000 to 20,000 TCR beta sequences with HLA alleles was found at 0.05 false discovery rate in a later analysis.

The PCR ran on 60 Vbeta and 13 Jbeta primers. TCRdb's table, derived via immunoSEQ multiplex PCR, lists solely in-frame clones and lacks some. The sample lists about 150,000 clones, around 78% occurring once. Turning to this clone: Antigen specificity is unknown.

This clonotype was obtained from a woman between 18 and 29 years old in good health and CMV-seronegative. Sequenced input: PBMCs.

The chain's CDR3 is CATSPGDGPYEQYV. The CDR3 DNA sequence: TGTGCCACCAGCCCGGGGGACGGCCCCTACGAGCAGTACGTC. The chain has TRBV15 and TRBJ2-7; D perhaps matches TRBD2 (6 bases). Germline values: CDR1 LNHNV, CDR2 YYDKDF (reference sequence). The V end lost 5 bases, the J end lost 2 bases, and 13 bases lay between the germline ends. CDR3 length: 14 residues.